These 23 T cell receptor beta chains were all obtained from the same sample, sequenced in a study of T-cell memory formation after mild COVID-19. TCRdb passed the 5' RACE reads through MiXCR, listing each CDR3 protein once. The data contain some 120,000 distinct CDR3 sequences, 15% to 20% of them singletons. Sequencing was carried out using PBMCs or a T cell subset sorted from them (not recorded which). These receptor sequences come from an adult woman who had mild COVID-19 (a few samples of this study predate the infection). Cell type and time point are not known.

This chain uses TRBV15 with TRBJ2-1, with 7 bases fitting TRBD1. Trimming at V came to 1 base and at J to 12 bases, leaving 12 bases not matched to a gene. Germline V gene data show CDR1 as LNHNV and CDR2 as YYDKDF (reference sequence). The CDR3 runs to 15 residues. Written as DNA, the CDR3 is TGTGCCACCAGCAGAGTACCCGAGGGGGCTGGGGTGCAGTTCTTC. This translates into CATSRVPEGAGVQFF.

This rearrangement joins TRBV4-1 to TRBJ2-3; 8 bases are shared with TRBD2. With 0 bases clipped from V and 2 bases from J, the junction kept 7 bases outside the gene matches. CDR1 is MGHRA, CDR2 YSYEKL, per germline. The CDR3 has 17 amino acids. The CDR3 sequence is CASSQDLQRGFTDTQYF. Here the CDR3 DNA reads TGCGCCAGCAGCCAAGATCTGCAGCGGGGGTTCACAGATACGCAGTATTTT.

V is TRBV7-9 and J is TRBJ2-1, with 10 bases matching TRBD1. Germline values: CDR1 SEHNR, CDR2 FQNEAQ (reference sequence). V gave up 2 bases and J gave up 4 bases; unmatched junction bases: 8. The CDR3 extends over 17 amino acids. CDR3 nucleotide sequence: TGTGCCAGCAGCTTATCGTTCGGGACAGGGGTTTACAATGAGCAGTTCTTC. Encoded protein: CASSLSFGTGVYNEQFF.

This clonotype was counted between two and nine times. As DNA, the CDR3 is TGTGCCAGTGGGGCCGACGGTGAAGCTTTCTTT. It is translated as CASGADGEAFF. This chain links TRBV19 with TRBJ1-1; D possibly corresponds to TRBD1 (5 bases). The CDR3 consists of 11 residues. Germline loops: CDR1 LNHDA, CDR2 SQIVND (reference sequence). V lost 8 bases and J lost 7, with 11 bases in between. The variable domain in full, with the rest retrieved from reference TRBV19 and TRBJ1-1, is DGGITQSPKYLFRKEGQNVTLSCEQNLNHDAMYWYRQDPGQGLRLIYYSQIVNDFQKGDIAEGYSVSREKKESFPLTVTSAQKNPTAFYLCASGADGEAFFGQGTRLTVV.

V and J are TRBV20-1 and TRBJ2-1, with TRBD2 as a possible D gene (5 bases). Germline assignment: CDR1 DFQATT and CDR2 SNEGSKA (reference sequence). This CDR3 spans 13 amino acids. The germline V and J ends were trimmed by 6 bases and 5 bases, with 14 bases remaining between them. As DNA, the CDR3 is TGCAGTGCGCCGGTACTAGGAGACAATGAGCAGTTCTTC. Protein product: CSAPVLGDNEQFF.

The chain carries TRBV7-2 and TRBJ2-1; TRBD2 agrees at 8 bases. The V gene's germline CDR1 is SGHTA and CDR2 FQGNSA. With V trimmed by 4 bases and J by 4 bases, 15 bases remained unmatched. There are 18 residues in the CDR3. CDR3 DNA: TGTGCCAGCAGCTCCCTGATGAGCGGGAGTATTACGTACAATGAGCAGTTCTTC. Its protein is CASSSLMSGSITYNEQFF.

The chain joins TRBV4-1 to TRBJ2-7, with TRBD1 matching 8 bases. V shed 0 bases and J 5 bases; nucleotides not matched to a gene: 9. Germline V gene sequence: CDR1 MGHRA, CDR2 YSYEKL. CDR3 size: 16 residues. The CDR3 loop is CASSQDRTGSYNEQYF. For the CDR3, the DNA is TGCGCCAGCAGCCAAGATAGGACAGGGAGTTACAACGAGCAGTACTTC.

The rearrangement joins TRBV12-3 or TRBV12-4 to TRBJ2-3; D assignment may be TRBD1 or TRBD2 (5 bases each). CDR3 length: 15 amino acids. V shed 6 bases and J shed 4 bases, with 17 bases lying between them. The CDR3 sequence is CASSSGASGSDTQYF. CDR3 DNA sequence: TGTGCCAGCAGCTCCGGGGCGAGCGGATCAGATACGCAGTATTTT.

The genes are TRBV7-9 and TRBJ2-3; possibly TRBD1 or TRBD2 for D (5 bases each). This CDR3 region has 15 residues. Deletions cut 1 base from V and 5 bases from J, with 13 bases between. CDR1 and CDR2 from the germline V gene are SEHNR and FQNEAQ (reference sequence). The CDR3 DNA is TGTGCCAGCAGCTTAGACGGGACCAGAGGAGATACGCAGTATTTT. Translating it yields CASSLDGTRGDTQYF. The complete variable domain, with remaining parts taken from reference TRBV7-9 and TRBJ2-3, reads DTGVSQNPRHKITKRGQNVTFRCDPISEHNRLYWYRQTLGQGPEFLTYFQNEAQLEKSRLLSDRFSAERPKGSFSTLEIQRTEQGDSAMYLCASSLDGTRGDTQYFGPGTRLTVL.

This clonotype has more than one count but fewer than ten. For the CDR3, the DNA is TGTGCCAGCAGCCCTAACAGCGCCACGAGCTCCTACAATGAGCAGTTCTTC. It codes for CASSPNSATSSYNEQFF. The genes are TRBV7-9 and TRBJ2-1; D uncertain. This CDR3 contains 17 residues. V lost 5 bases, J lost 0 bases, and 17 bases lay in between. CDR1 and CDR2 (germline): SEHNR, FQNEAQ (reference sequence). Supplemented by reference TRBV7-9 and TRBJ2-1, the full variable domain reads DTGVSQNPRHKITKRGQNVTFRCDPISEHNRLYWYRQTLGQGPEFLTYFQNEAQLEKSRLLSDRFSAERPKGSFSTLEIQRTEQGDSAMYLCASSPNSATSSYNEQFFGPGTRLTVL.

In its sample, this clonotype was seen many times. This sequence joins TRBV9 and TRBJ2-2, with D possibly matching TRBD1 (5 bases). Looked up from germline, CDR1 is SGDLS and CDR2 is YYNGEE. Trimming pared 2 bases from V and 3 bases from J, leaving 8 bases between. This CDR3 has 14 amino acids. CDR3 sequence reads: CASSVTQDTGELFF. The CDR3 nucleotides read TGTGCCAGCAGCGTGACACAGGACACCGGGGAGCTGTTTTTT. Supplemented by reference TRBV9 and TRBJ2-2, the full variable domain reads DSGVTQTPKHLITATGQRVTLRCSPRSGDLSVYWYQQSLDQGLQFLIQYYNGEERAKGNILERFSAQQFPDLHSELNLSSLELGDSALYFCASSVTQDTGELFFGEGSRLTVL.

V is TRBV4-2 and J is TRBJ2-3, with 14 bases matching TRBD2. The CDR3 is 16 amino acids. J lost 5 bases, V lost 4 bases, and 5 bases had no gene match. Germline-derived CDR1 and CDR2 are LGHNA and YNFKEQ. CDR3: CASSRVGTSGGDTQYF. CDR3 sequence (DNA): TGTGCCAGCAGCCGCGTCGGGACTAGCGGGGGAGATACGCAGTATTTT.

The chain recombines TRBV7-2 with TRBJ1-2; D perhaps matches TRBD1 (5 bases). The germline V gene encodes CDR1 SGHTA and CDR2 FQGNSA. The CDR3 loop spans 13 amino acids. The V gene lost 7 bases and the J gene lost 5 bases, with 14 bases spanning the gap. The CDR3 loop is CASNNRLTYGYTF. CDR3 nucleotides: TGTGCCAGCAATAACAGGTTGACTTATGGCTACACCTTC. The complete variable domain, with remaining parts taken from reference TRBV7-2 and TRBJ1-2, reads GAGVSQSPSNKVTEKGKDVELRCDPISGHTALYWYRQSLGQGLEFLIYFQGNSAPDKSGLPSDRFSAERTGGSVSTLTIQRTQQEDSAVYLCASNNRLTYGYTFGSGTRLTVV.

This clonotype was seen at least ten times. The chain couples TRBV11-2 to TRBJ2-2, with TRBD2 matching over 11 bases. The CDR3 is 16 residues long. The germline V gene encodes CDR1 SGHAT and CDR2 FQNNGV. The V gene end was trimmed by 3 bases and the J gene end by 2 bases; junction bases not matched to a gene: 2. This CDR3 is CASSFRLAGNTGELFF. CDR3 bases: TGTGCCAGCAGCTTCCGACTAGCGGGAAACACCGGGGAGCTGTTTTTT.

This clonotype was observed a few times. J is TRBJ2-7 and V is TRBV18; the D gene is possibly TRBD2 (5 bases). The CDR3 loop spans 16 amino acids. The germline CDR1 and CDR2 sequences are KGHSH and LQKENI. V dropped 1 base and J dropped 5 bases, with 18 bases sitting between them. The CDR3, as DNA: TGTGCCAGCTCACCACTGGGAGCAACACGGAGAAACGAGCAGTACTTC. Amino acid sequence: CASSPLGATRRNEQYF.

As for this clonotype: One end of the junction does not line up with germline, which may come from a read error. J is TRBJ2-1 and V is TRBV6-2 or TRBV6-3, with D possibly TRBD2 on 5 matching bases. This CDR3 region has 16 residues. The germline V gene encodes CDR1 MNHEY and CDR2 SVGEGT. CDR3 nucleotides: TGTGCCAGTAGTTCCACTAGGGCTAGCTCCTACAATGAGCAGTTCTTC. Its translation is CASSSTRASSYNEQFF.

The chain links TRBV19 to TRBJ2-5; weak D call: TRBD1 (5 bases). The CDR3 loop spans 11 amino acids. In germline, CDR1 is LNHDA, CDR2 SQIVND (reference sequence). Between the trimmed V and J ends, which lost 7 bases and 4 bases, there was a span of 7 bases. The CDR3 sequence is CASTTGETQYF. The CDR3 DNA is TGTGCCAGTACCACAGGAGAGACCCAGTACTTC.

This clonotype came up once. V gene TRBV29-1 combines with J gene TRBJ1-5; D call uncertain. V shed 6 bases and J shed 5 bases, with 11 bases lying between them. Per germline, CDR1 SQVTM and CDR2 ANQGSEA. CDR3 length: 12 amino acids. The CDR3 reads CSVSGWDQPQHF. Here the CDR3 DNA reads TGCAGCGTCTCCGGTTGGGATCAGCCCCAGCATTTT.

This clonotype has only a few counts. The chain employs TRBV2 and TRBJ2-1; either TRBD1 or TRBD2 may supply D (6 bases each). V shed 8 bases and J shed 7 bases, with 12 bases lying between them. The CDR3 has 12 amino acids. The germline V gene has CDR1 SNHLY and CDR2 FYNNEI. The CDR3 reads CASLTGTNEQFF. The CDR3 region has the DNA TGTGCCAGCCTAACAGGGACTAATGAGCAGTTCTTC.

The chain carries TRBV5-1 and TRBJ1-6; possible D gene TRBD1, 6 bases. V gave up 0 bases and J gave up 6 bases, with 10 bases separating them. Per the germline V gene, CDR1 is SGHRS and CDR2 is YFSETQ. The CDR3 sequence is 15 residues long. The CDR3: CASSLGGQSNSPLHF. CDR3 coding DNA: TGCGCCAGCAGCTTGGGTGGACAGTCTAATTCACCCCTCCACTTT.

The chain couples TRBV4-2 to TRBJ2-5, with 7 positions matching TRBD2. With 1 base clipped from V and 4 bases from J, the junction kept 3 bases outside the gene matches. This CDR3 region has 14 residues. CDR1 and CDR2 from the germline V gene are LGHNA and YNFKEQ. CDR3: CASSQGEGLETQYF. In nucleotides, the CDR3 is TGTGCCAGCAGCCAAGGGGAGGGCTTAGAGACCCAGTACTTC.

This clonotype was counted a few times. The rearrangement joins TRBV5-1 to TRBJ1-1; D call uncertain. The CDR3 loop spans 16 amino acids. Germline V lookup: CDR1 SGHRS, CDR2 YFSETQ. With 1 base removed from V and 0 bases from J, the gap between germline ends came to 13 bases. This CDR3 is CASSLPTAPMNTEAFF. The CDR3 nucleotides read TGCGCCAGCAGCTTGCCCACAGCCCCCATGAACACTGAAGCTTTCTTT.

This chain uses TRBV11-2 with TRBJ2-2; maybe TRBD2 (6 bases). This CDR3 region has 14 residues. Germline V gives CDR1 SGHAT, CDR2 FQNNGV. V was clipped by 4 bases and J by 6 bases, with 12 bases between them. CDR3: CASSSLWGAGELFF. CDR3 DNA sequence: TGTGCCAGCAGCTCGCTTTGGGGGGCCGGGGAGCTGTTTTTT.